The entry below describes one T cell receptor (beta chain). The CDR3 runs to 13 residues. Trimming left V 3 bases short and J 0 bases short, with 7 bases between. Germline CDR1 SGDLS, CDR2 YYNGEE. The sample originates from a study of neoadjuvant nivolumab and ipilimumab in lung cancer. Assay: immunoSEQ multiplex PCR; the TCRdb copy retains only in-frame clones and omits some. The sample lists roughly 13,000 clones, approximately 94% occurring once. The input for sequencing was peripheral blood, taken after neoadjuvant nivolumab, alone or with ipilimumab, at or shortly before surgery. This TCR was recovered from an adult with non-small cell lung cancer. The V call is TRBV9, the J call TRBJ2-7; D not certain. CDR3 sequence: CASSGPSSYEQYF. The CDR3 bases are TGTGCCAGCAGCGGACCCAGCTCCTACGAGCAGTACTTC.